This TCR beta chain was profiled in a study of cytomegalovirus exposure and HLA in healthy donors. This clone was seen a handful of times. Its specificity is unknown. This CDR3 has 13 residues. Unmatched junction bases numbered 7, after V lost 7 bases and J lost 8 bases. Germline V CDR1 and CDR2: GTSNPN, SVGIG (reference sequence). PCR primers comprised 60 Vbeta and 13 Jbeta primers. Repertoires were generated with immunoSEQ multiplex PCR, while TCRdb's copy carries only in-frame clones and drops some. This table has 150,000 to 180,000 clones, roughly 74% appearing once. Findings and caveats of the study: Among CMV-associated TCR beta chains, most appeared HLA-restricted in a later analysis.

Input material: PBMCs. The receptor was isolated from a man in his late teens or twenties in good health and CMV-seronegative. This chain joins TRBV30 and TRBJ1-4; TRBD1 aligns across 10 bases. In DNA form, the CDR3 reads TGTGCCTATAGACAGGGGGCTGGAGAAAAACTGTTTTTT. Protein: CAYRQGAGEKLFF.